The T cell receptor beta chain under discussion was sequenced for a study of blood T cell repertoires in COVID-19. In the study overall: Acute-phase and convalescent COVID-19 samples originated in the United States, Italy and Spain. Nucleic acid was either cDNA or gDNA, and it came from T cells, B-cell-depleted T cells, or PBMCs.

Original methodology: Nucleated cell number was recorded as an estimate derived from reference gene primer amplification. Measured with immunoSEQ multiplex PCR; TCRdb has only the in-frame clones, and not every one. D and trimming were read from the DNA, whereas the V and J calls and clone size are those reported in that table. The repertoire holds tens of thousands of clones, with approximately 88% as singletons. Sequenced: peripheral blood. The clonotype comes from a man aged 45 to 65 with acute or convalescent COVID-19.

The CDR3 sequence is CASSVLQGAYNEQFF. CDR3 coding DNA: TGTGCCAGCAGCGTATTGCAAGGGGCCTACAATGAGCAGTTCTTC. The rearrangement joins TRBV9 to TRBJ2-1; possibly TRBD1 for D (5 bases). Trimming cost V 1 base and J 2 bases, with 10 bases left between them. Germline V lookup: CDR1 SGDLS, CDR2 YYNGEE. This CDR3 spans 15 amino acids. The full variable domain, completed using reference TRBV9 and TRBJ2-1, is DSGVTQTPKHLITATGQRVTLRCSPRSGDLSVYWYQQSLDQGLQFLIQYYNGEERAKGNILERFSAQQFPDLHSELNLSSLELGDSALYFCASSVLQGAYNEQFFGPGTRLTVL.